This T cell receptor beta chain derives from a study of identical twins. Study-wide findings and caveats: Conclusions relied on cross-sectional statistical analysis, not following the same donors.

Germline assignment: CDR1 MNHEY and CDR2 SVGAGI. The V and J ends lost 7 bases and 5 bases, in that order; junction bases with no gene match: 11. The CDR3 spans 14 residues. This clonotype came up a few times. As yet, its antigen is unknown. A universal primer site was added by template switching, and unique molecular identifiers were carried by the cDNA. Via MiXCR, TCRdb re-called the 5' RACE reads, giving one row per CDR3 protein. Of 460,000 or so distinct CDR3 sequences in the sample, 12% to 15% were seen once. Separately, the same data were catalogued under a study of yellow fever vaccine responses in identical twins.

What was sequenced was CD4+ T cells sorted from blood. The clonotype originates from a young woman in good health. The V call is TRBV6-5, the J call TRBJ2-7; 7 nucleotides agree with TRBD1. CDR3 region: CASTFGDRDHEQYF. DNA for the CDR3: TGTGCCAGCACGTTCGGGGACAGAGACCACGAGCAGTACTTC.